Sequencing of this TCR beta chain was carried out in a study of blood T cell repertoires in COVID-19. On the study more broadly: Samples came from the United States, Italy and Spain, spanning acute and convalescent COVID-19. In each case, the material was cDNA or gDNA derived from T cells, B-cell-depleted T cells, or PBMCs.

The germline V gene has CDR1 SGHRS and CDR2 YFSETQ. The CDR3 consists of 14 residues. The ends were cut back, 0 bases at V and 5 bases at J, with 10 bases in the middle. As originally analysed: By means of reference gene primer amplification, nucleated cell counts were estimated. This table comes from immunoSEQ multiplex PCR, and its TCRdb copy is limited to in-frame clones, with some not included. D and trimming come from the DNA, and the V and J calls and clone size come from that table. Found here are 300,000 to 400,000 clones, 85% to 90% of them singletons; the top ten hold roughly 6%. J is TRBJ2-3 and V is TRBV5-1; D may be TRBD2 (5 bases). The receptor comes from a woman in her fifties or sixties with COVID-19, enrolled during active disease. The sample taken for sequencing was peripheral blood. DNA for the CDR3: TGCGCCAGCAGCTTGGCGGACTCGGGAGATACGCAGTATTTT. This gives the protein CASSLADSGDTQYF.